This T cell receptor beta chain was sequenced for a study of technical replicates of blood from a handful of donors listed by TCRdb under 2017. Library creation used the immunoSEQ multiplex PCR assay. The table was pulled from immuneACCESS by TCRdb, which kept in-frame rearrangements only. Such tables lose some clones; where checked, under half of the loss comes from unresolved V genes, and the rest has no known cause. Present in this sample are 55,000 to 75,000 clones, approximately 86% of which were seen just once. Approximately 5.4% of the sample lies in the top ten. CDR1 and CDR2, per the germline V gene, are SGHTA and FQGNSA. Trimming removed 3 bases from V and 8 bases from J, leaving 13 bases between the germline ends. Inclusive of the bounding cysteine and phenylalanine, the CDR3 is 13 residues long. CDR3 DNA is the only sequence kept; it has 39 bases, read in frame from the first base. To note about this clone: The target of this receptor is not known. No qualities accompany the bases; no much larger clone lies one base away.

The V gene is TRBV7-2 and the J gene is TRBJ1-1, with no confident D gene call. Sequences were obtained from PBMCs. This TCR was sampled from a human donor in good health. Some clones in this sample may be carry-over from other donors' samples. At the DNA level, the sequence is TGTGCCAGCAGCTTCTTAGTAGCGGGGGAAGCTTTCTTT. This sequence encodes CASSFLVAGEAFF.